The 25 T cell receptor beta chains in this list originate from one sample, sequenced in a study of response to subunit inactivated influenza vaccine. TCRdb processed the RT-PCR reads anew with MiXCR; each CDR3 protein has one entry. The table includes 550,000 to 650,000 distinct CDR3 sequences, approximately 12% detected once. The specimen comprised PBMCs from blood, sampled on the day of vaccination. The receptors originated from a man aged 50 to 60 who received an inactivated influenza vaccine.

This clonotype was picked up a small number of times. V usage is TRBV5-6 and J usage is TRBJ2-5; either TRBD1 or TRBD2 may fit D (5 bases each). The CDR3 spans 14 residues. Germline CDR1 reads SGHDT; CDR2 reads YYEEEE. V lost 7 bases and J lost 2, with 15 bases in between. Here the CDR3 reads CASHPGARQETQYF. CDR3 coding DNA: TGTGCCAGCCATCCCGGGGCGAGGCAAGAGACCCAGTACTTC.

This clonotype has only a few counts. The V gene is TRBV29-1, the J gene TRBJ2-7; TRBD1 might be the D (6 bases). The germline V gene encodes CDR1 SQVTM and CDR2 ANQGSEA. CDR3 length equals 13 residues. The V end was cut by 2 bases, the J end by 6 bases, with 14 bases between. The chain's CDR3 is CSVESAGDREQYF. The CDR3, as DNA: TGCAGCGTTGAATCGGCAGGGGACCGCGAGCAGTACTTC.

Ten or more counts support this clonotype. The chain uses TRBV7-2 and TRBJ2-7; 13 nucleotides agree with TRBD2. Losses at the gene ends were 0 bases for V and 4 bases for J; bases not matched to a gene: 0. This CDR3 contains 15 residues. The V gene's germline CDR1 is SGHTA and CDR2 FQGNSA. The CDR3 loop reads CASSLALAGGYEQYF. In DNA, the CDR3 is TGTGCCAGCAGCTTAGCACTAGCGGGAGGGTACGAGCAGTACTTC.

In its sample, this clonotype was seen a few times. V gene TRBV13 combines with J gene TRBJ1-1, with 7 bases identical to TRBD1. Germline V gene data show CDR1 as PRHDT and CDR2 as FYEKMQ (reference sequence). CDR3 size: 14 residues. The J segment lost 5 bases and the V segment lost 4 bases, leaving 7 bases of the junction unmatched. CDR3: CASSSQGGGTEAFF. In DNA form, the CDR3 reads TGTGCCAGCAGCTCCCAGGGGGGGGGAACTGAAGCTTTCTTT.

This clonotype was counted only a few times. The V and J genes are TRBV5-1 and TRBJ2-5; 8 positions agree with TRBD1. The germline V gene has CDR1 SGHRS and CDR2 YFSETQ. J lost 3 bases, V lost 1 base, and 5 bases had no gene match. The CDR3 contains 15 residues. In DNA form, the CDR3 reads TGCGCCAGCAGCTTGAGATGGACAGGGAAAGAGACCCAGTACTTC. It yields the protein CASSLRWTGKETQYF. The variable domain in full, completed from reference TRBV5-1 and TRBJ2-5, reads KAGVTQTPRYLIKTRGQQVTLSCSPISGHRSVSWYQQTPGQGLQFLFEYFSETQRNKGNFPGRFSGRQFSNSRSEMNVSTLELGDSALYLCASSLRWTGKETQYFGPGTRLLVL.

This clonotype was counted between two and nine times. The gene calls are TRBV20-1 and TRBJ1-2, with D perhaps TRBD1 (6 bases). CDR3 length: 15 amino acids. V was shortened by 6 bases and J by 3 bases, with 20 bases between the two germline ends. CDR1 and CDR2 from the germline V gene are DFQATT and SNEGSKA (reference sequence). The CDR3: CSAGETGREDYGYTF. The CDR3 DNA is TGCAGTGCCGGGGAAACAGGGCGGGAGGACTATGGCTACACCTTC.

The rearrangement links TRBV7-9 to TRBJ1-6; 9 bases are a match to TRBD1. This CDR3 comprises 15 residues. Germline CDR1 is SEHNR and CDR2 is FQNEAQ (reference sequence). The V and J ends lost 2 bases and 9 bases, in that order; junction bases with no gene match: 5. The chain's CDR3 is CASSLMTGGISPLHF. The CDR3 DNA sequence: TGTGCCAGCAGCTTAATGACAGGGGGAATTTCACCCCTCCACTTT.

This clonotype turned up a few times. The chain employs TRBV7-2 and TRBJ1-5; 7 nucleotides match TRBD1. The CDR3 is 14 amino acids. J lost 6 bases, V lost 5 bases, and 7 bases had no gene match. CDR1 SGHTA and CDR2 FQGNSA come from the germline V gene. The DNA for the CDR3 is TGTGCCAGCAGCCAAGAAGGGGGCACTCAGCCCCAGCATTTT. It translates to CASSQEGGTQPQHF. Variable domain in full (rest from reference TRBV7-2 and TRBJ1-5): GAGVSQSPSNKVTEKGKDVELRCDPISGHTALYWYRQSLGQGLEFLIYFQGNSAPDKSGLPSDRFSAERTGGSVSTLTIQRTQQEDSAVYLCASSQEGGTQPQHFGDGTRLSIL.

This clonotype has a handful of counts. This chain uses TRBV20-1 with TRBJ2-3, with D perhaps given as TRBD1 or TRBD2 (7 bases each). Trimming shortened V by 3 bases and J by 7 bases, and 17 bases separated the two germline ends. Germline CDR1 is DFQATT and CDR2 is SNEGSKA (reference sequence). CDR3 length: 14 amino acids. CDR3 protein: CSASQGTAGNTQYF. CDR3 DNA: TGCAGTGCTAGCCAGGGGACAGCGGGGAATACGCAGTATTTT.

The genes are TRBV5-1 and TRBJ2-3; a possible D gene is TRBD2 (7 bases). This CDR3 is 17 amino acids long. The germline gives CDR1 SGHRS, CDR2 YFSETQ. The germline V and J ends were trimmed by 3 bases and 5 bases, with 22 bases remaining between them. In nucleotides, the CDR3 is TGCGCCAGCAGCTCCCTGGGGGGGGACACGGGTCGAGATACGCAGTATTTT. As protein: CASSSLGGDTGRDTQYF.

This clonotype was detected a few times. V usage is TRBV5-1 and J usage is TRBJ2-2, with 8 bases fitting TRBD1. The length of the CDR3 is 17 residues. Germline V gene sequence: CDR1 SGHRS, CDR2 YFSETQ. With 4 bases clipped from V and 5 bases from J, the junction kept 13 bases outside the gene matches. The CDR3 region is CASSPGSDRGRTGELFF. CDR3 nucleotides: TGCGCCAGCAGCCCGGGAAGCGACAGGGGACGGACCGGGGAGCTGTTTTTT.

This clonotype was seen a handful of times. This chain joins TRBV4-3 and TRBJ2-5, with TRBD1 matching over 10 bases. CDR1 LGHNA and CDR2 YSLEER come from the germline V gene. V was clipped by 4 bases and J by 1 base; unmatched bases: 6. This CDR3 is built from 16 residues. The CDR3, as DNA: TGCGCCAGCAGCCGACAGGGGGCGGGGGGCCAAGAGACCCAGTACTTC. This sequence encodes CASSRQGAGGQETQYF.

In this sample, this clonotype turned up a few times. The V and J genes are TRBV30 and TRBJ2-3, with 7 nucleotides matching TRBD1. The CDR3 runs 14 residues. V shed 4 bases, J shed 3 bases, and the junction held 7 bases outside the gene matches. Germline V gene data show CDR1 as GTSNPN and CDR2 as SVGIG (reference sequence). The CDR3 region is CAWNKDRVTDTQYF. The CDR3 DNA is TGTGCCTGGAATAAAGACAGGGTTACAGATACGCAGTATTTT. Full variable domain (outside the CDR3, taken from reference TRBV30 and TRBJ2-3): SQTIHQWPATLVQPVGSPLSLECTVEGTSNPNLYWYRQAAGRGLQLLFYSVGIGQISSEVPQNLSASRPQDRQFILSSKKLLLSDSGFYLCAWNKDRVTDTQYFGPGTRLTVL.

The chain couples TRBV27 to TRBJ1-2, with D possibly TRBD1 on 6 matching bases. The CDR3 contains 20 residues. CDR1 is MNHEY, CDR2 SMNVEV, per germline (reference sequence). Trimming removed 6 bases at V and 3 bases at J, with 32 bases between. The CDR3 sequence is CASSLSLPRGRSQTDYGYTF. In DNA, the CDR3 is TGTGCCAGCAGCCTTTCACTTCCCAGGGGTCGTTCCCAAACCGACTATGGCTACACCTTC.

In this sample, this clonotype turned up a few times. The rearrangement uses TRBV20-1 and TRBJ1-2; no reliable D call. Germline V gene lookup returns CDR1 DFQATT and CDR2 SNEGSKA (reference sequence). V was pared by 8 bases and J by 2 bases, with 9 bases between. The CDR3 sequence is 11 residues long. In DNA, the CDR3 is TGCAGTACACGTCCGAACTATGGCTACACCTTC. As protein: CSTRPNYGYTF.

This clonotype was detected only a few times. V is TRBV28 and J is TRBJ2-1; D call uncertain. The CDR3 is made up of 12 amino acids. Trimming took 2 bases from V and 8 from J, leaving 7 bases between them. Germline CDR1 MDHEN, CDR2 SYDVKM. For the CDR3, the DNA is TGTGCCAGCAGTTTAAAATTCGATGAGCAGTTCTTC. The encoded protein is CASSLKFDEQFF.

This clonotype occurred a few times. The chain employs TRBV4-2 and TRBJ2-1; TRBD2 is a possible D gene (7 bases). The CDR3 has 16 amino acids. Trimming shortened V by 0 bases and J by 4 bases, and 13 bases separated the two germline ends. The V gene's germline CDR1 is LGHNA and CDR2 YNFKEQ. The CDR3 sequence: CASSQDMGGLYNEQFF. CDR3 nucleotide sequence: TGTGCCAGCAGCCAAGATATGGGGGGGCTTTACAATGAGCAGTTCTTC.

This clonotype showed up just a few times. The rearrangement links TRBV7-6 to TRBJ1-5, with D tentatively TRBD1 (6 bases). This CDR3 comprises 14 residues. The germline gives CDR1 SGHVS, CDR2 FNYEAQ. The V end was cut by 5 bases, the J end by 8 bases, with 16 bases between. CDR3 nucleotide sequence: TGTGCCAGCAGCCGAGACAGGAGCTCCAAGCCCCAGCATTTT. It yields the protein CASSRDRSSKPQHF.

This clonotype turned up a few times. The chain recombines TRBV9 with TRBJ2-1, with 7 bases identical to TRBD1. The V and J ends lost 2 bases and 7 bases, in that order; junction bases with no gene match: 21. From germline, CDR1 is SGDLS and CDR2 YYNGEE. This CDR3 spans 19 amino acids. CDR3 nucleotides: TGTGCCAGCAGCGTGGGATCCCCCAGGGGGACCCCGACGGAAAATGAGCAGTTCTTC. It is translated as CASSVGSPRGTPTENEQFF.

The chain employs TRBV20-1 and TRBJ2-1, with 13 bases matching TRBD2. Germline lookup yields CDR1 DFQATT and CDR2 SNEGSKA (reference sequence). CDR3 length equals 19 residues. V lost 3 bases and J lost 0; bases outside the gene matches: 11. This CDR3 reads CSASLRPGLAGRSYNEQFF. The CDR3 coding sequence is TGCAGTGCTAGCCTACGCCCGGGACTAGCGGGACGCTCCTACAATGAGCAGTTCTTC.

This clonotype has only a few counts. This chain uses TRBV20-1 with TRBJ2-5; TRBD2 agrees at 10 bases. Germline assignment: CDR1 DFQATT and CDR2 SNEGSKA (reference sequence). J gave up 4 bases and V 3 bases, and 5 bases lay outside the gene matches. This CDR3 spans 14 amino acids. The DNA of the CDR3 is TGCAGTGCTAGGCCCCTAGCGGGGGTAGAGACCCAGTACTTC. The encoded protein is CSARPLAGVETQYF.

The CDR3 region is CASRSGRATGELFF. The CDR3 coding sequence is TGTGCCAGCCGAAGCGGGAGGGCCACCGGGGAGCTGTTTTTT. This rearrangement joins TRBV27 to TRBJ2-2; 10 bases line up with TRBD2. The CDR3 sequence is 14 residues long. CDR1 is MNHEY and CDR2 is SMNVEV in the germline V gene (reference sequence). Germline trimming cut 8 bases from V and 4 bases from J; bases unmatched to any gene: 4.

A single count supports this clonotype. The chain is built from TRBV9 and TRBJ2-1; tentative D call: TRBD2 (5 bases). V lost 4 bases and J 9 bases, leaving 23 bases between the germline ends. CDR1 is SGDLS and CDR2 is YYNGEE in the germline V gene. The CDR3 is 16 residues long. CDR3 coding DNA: TGTGCCAGCAGCAGAGGAAGCGGATTACTAGGGATTGAGCAGTTCTTC. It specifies CASSRGSGLLGIEQFF.

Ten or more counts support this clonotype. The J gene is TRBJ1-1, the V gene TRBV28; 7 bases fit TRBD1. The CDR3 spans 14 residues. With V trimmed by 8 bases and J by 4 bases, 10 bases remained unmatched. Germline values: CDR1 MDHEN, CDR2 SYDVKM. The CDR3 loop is CASRPLQGTTEAFF. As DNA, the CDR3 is TGTGCCAGCCGCCCCCTACAGGGGACCACTGAAGCTTTCTTT.

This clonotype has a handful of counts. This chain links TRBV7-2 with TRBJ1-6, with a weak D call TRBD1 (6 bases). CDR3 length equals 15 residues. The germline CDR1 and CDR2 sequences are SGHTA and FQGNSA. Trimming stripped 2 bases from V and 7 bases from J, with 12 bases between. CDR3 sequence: CASSLIRTENSPLHF. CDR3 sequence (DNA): TGTGCCAGCAGCTTAATTAGGACAGAGAATTCACCCCTCCACTTT.